This T cell receptor (beta chain) stems from a study of OX40 agonist ivuxolimab in advanced cancers. This CDR3 comprises 14 residues. Germline V gene lookup returns CDR1 SGHRS and CDR2 YFSETQ. V gave up 0 bases and J gave up 0 bases, with 6 bases separating them. This clone has only a few counts. Its antigen is unidentified. Some clones are missing from TCRdb's copy, which holds only in-frame ones; the method was immunoSEQ multiplex PCR. The table records tens of thousands of clones, about 87% of them present only once. The study, taken as a whole, reports: Compared with CD4+, CD8+ T cells on average had more expanded clones.

The receptor was derived from an adult with an advanced solid tumor such as melanoma, head and neck, liver or kidney cancer. V usage is TRBV5-1 and J usage is TRBJ1-1, with unresolved D. Sequenced here: CD4+ or CD8+ T cells sorted from blood, sampled in a trial of the OX40 agonist ivuxolimab. The CDR3 nucleotides are TGCGCCAGCAGCTTGGACGGGGTGAACACTGAAGCTTTCTTT. Protein: CASSLDGVNTEAFF. The variable domain in full, with the rest retrieved from reference TRBV5-1 and TRBJ1-1, is KAGVTQTPRYLIKTRGQQVTLSCSPISGHRSVSWYQQTPGQGLQFLFEYFSETQRNKGNFPGRFSGRQFSNSRSEMNVSTLELGDSALYLCASSLDGVNTEAFFGQGTRLTVV.